This T cell receptor (beta chain) was obtained from a study of blood T cell repertoires in COVID-19. Whole-study context: Sample material is recorded as cDNA or gDNA derived from T cells, B-cell-depleted T cells, or PBMCs.

The authors' processing: Reference gene primer amplification yielded estimated nucleated cell counts. The data were produced by immunoSEQ multiplex PCR, yet TCRdb's version contains in-frame clones alone and is incomplete. That table is the source of V, J and clone size, and D and trimming were worked out from the DNA. The data show fewer than 500,000 clones, 70% to 90% seen once. CDR3 length: 16 amino acids. CDR1 is MGHRA, CDR2 YSYEKL, per germline. J lost 8 bases, V lost 4 bases, and 14 bases had no gene match. The V call is TRBV4-1, the J call TRBJ1-2, with 9 bases fitting TRBD1. The sample taken for sequencing was peripheral blood. This TCR was sampled from a woman aged 25 to 39 with active or convalescent COVID-19. The CDR3 DNA sequence: TGCGCCAGCAGCCCTAGACAGGGGGACGTTGTAGAAGGCTACACCTTC. Its translation is CASSPRQGDVVEGYTF.